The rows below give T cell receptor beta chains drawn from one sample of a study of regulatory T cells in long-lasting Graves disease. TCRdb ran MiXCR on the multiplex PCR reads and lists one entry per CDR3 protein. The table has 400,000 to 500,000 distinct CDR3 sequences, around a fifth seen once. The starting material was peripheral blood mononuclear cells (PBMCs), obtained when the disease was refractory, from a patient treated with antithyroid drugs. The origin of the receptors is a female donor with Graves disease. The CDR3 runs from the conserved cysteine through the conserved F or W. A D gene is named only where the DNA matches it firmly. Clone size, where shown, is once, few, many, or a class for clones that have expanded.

CDR3 DNA: TGCGCCAGCAGCTCCCCCCACCCGCCGGTTGCATCCTACGAGCAGTACTTC; CDR3 protein: CASSSPHPPVASYEQYF; CDR3 length: 17; V gene: TRBV5-1; D gene: NA; J gene: TRBJ2-7; clone size: NA
CDR3 DNA: TGTGCCAGCAGCACGACAGGGGAAATGAGGAACACTGAAGCTTTCTTT; CDR3 protein: CASSTTGEMRNTEAFF; CDR3 length: 16; V gene: TRBV7-9; D gene: TRBD1; J gene: TRBJ1-1; clone size: few
CDR3 DNA: TGTGCCAGCAGCGTAGGACCGGGGGGAGGCACCACTGAAGCTTTCTTT; CDR3 protein: CASSVGPGGGTTEAFF; CDR3 length: 16; V gene: TRBV9; D gene: NA; J gene: TRBJ1-1; clone size: NA
CDR3 DNA: TGTGCCAGCAGATCTATAGCGGGACGCGCAGATACGCAGTATTTT; CDR3 protein: CASRSIAGRADTQYF; CDR3 length: 15; V gene: TRBV6-1; D gene: TRBD2; J gene: TRBJ2-3; clone size: once
CDR3 DNA: TGTGCTAGTGGTTTGGTATTTAGCGGGACTCAAGAGACCCAGTACTTC; CDR3 protein: CASGLVFSGTQETQYF; CDR3 length: 16; V gene: TRBV12-5; D gene: TRBD2; J gene: TRBJ2-5; clone size: many
CDR3 DNA: TGTGCCAGCAGTGGTGGGACAGGGAACGAGCAGTACTTC; CDR3 protein: CASSGGTGNEQYF; CDR3 length: 13; V gene: TRBV2; D gene: TRBD1; J gene: TRBJ2-7; clone size: many
CDR3 DNA: TGTGCCTGGATAGGGGACTACGAGCAGTACTTC; CDR3 protein: CAWIGDYEQYF; CDR3 length: 11; V gene: TRBV30; D gene: NA; J gene: TRBJ2-7; clone size: few
CDR3 DNA: TGTGCCAGCAGCCAAGCACAGGGGGCGACCATATATTTT; CDR3 protein: CASSQAQGATIYF; CDR3 length: 13; V gene: TRBV3-1; D gene: TRBD1; J gene: TRBJ1-3; clone size: NA
CDR3 DNA: TGTGGCAGCAACCGGGACAGGGTAAACACTGAAGCTTTCTTT; CDR3 protein: CGSNRDRVNTEAFF; CDR3 length: 14; V gene: TRBV6-1; D gene: TRBD1; J gene: TRBJ1-1; clone size: few
CDR3 DNA: TGTGCCAGCAGCCTGGGACAGGAGAACACTGAAGCTTTCTTT; CDR3 protein: CASSLGQENTEAFF; CDR3 length: 14; V gene: TRBV5-1; D gene: TRBD1; J gene: TRBJ1-1; clone size: many
CDR3 DNA: TGCAGTGTGGGCGGGAGTAATGCTATAGCCAAAAACATTCAGTACTTC; CDR3 protein: CSVGGSNAIAKNIQYF; CDR3 length: 16; V gene: TRBV20-1; D gene: TRBD2; J gene: TRBJ2-4; clone size: NA
CDR3 DNA: TGTGCCAGCAGTTTAGATTGGGGGGTAGGGAGTTTGAACACTGAAGCTTTCTTT; CDR3 protein: CASSLDWGVGSLNTEAFF; CDR3 length: 18; V gene: TRBV28; D gene: NA; J gene: TRBJ1-1; clone size: many
CDR3 DNA: TGTGCCAGCAGCCAAGTTTTCGAGACCCAGTACTTC; CDR3 protein: CASSQVFETQYF; CDR3 length: 12; V gene: TRBV14; D gene: NA; J gene: TRBJ2-5; clone size: few
CDR3 DNA: TGCAGTGCTAGAGATCCAGCGGGGTCCGGGGAGACCCAGTACTTC; CDR3 protein: CSARDPAGSGETQYF; CDR3 length: 15; V gene: TRBV20-1; D gene: TRBD2; J gene: TRBJ2-5; clone size: few
CDR3 DNA: TGTGCCAGCCAACTAGCGGGAGGGAAGACCCAGTACTTC; CDR3 protein: CASQLAGGKTQYF; CDR3 length: 13; V gene: TRBV11-2; D gene: TRBD2; J gene: TRBJ2-5; clone size: NA
CDR3 DNA: TGTGCCAGCAGTCGGGACATACGTGAAAAACTGTTTTTT; CDR3 protein: CASSRDIREKLFF; CDR3 length: 13; V gene: TRBV12-3/TRBV12-4; D gene: NA; J gene: TRBJ1-4; clone size: many
CDR3 DNA: TGTGCCAGCAGCCAAGATGGGGGGTATTCCCACGAGCAGTACTTC; CDR3 protein: CASSQDGGYSHEQYF; CDR3 length: 15; V gene: TRBV3-1; D gene: NA; J gene: TRBJ2-7; clone size: few
CDR3 DNA: TGTGCCAGCAGCTCGCCCGGCGGCGGAACTGAAGCTTTCTTT; CDR3 protein: CASSSPGGGTEAFF; CDR3 length: 14; V gene: TRBV11-2; D gene: NA; J gene: TRBJ1-1; clone size: many
CDR3 DNA: TGTGCCTGGACTAGCGGGATCCTGTTGGGGGAGCTGTTTTTT; CDR3 protein: CAWTSGILLGELFF; CDR3 length: 14; V gene: TRBV30; D gene: TRBD2; J gene: TRBJ2-2; clone size: NA
CDR3 DNA: TGTGCCAGCAGCGGGGCTAGCGGGGGTTACCAAGAGACCCAGTACTTC; CDR3 protein: CASSGASGGYQETQYF; CDR3 length: 16; V gene: TRBV9; D gene: TRBD2; J gene: TRBJ2-5; clone size: many
CDR3 DNA: TGCGCCAGCAGCTTGGCCATAATTAGCGGGGGCCAAGAGACCCAGTACTTC; CDR3 protein: CASSLAIISGGQETQYF; CDR3 length: 17; V gene: TRBV5-1; D gene: TRBD2; J gene: TRBJ2-5; clone size: NA
CDR3 DNA: TGTGCCAGCAGCTGGCAGAGCAGCCAAGAGACCCAGTACTTC; CDR3 protein: CASSWQSSQETQYF; CDR3 length: 14; V gene: TRBV7-2; D gene: NA; J gene: TRBJ2-5; clone size: once
CDR3 DNA: TGTGCCAGCAGCCCACGGACGTACCGAGCGGATACGCAGTATTTT; CDR3 protein: CASSPRTYRADTQYF; CDR3 length: 15; V gene: TRBV5-4; D gene: NA; J gene: TRBJ2-3; clone size: NA
CDR3 DNA: TGCAGTGCGAACCCCGCCACGTACTACGAGCAGTACTTC; CDR3 protein: CSANPATYYEQYF; CDR3 length: 13; V gene: TRBV20-1; D gene: NA; J gene: TRBJ2-7; clone size: few
CDR3 DNA: TGCAGCGTTCGGGACAGGGGAAGTTCCTTTCTCATGAACACTGAAGCTTTCTTT; CDR3 protein: CSVRDRGSSFLMNTEAFF; CDR3 length: 18; V gene: TRBV29-1; D gene: TRBD1; J gene: TRBJ1-1; clone size: few
CDR3 DNA: TGTGCCAGCAGCGAAAACAGCTACGAGCAGTACTTC; CDR3 protein: CASSENSYEQYF; CDR3 length: 12; V gene: TRBV7-9; D gene: NA; J gene: TRBJ2-7; clone size: few
CDR3 DNA: TGTGCCAGCAGCCCAGGCGCTTCAGGTAGGACTGAAGCTTTCTTT; CDR3 protein: CASSPGASGRTEAFF; CDR3 length: 15; V gene: TRBV11-3; D gene: NA; J gene: TRBJ1-1; clone size: many
CDR3 DNA: TGCGCCAGCAGCCTCTACCCCGGACAGGCCCTTTTGGGCTACACCTTC; CDR3 protein: CASSLYPGQALLGYTF; CDR3 length: 16; V gene: TRBV5-1; D gene: TRBD1; J gene: TRBJ1-2; clone size: many
CDR3 DNA: TGTGCCAGCAGCTTAGGCGCGGCCAGGAGCGAGCAGTACTTC; CDR3 protein: CASSLGAARSEQYF; CDR3 length: 14; V gene: TRBV7-9; D gene: NA; J gene: TRBJ2-7; clone size: NA
CDR3 DNA: TGTGCCAGCAGTTTAATAGGGTTGGGGCCAGGGAGAAACTATGGCTACACCTTC; CDR3 protein: CASSLIGLGPGRNYGYTF; CDR3 length: 18; V gene: TRBV28; D gene: NA; J gene: TRBJ1-2; clone size: many
CDR3 DNA: TGCAGTGCTCCTACAAGGGGGAACACTGAAGCTTTCTTT; CDR3 protein: CSAPTRGNTEAFF; CDR3 length: 13; V gene: TRBV20-1; D gene: NA; J gene: TRBJ1-1; clone size: many
CDR3 DNA: TGTGCCAGCAGAAGACCACGGGGGCCCCAGCATTTT; CDR3 protein: CASRRPRGPQHF; CDR3 length: 12; V gene: TRBV12-3/TRBV12-4; D gene: NA; J gene: TRBJ1-5; clone size: NA
CDR3 DNA: TGTGCCAGCAGCCGATCCACTGAAGCTTTCTTT; CDR3 protein: CASSRSTEAFF; CDR3 length: 11; V gene: TRBV5-6; D gene: NA; J gene: TRBJ1-1; clone size: NA
CDR3 DNA: TGCAGTGCTAGACGGGGGGCTGGGAATGAAAAACTGTTTTTT; CDR3 protein: CSARRGAGNEKLFF; CDR3 length: 14; V gene: TRBV20-1; D gene: NA; J gene: TRBJ1-4; clone size: many
CDR3 DNA: TGTGCCAGTAAAGAGGACAGCGGAGCACCCCTCCACTTT; CDR3 protein: CASKEDSGAPLHF; CDR3 length: 13; V gene: TRBV19; D gene: NA; J gene: TRBJ1-6; clone size: NA
CDR3 DNA: TGTGCCAGCAGCTTAGTTGAGGGAGGGAACACTGAAGCTTTCTTT; CDR3 protein: CASSLVEGGNTEAFF; CDR3 length: 15; V gene: TRBV11-2; D gene: NA; J gene: TRBJ1-1; clone size: many
CDR3 DNA: TGTGCCAGCAGCCAAGAAAGGACAGGTATCAAAGAGACCCAGTACTTC; CDR3 protein: CASSQERTGIKETQYF; CDR3 length: 16; V gene: TRBV3-1; D gene: TRBD1; J gene: TRBJ2-5; clone size: NA
CDR3 DNA: TGTGCCACCCAGGCAACTAATGAAAAACTGTTTTTT; CDR3 protein: CATQATNEKLFF; CDR3 length: 12; V gene: TRBV10-3; D gene: NA; J gene: TRBJ1-4; clone size: NA
CDR3 DNA: TGTGCCAGCAGATATACTAGCTCCTACGAGCAGTACTTC; CDR3 protein: CASRYTSSYEQYF; CDR3 length: 13; V gene: TRBV6-1; D gene: NA; J gene: TRBJ2-7; clone size: many
CDR3 DNA: TGTGCCAGCCGTAAGGGGCTTGGAAACACCATATATTTT; CDR3 protein: CASRKGLGNTIYF; CDR3 length: 13; V gene: TRBV14; D gene: NA; J gene: TRBJ1-3; clone size: NA
CDR3 DNA: TGTGCCAGCAGCTTAGGGAGACAGATCTACGAGCAGTACTTC; CDR3 protein: CASSLGRQIYEQYF; CDR3 length: 14; V gene: TRBV13; D gene: NA; J gene: TRBJ2-7; clone size: many
CDR3 DNA: TGCGCCAGCAGCTCCCGGGACAGGGGTCTTGGGGTTATCCAAGAGACCCAGTACTTC; CDR3 protein: CASSSRDRGLGVIQETQYF; CDR3 length: 19; V gene: TRBV5-1; D gene: TRBD1; J gene: TRBJ2-5; clone size: few
CDR3 DNA: TGCGCCAGCAGCCAAGTAGGAGGGAGTTATAACGAGCAGTACTTC; CDR3 protein: CASSQVGGSYNEQYF; CDR3 length: 15; V gene: TRBV4-1; D gene: NA; J gene: TRBJ2-7; clone size: NA
CDR3 DNA: TGTGCCAGCAGCTGGTGGGCGAATCAGCCCCAGCATTTT; CDR3 protein: CASSWWANQPQHF; CDR3 length: 13; V gene: TRBV6-1; D gene: NA; J gene: TRBJ1-5; clone size: many
CDR3 DNA: TGCAGCGTTGGTCGGCAGGGCTACGAGCAGTACTTC; CDR3 protein: CSVGRQGYEQYF; CDR3 length: 12; V gene: TRBV29-1; D gene: NA; J gene: TRBJ2-7; clone size: few
CDR3 DNA: TGTGCCAGCAGCTTGGAGACTGAAGCTTTCTTT; CDR3 protein: CASSLETEAFF; CDR3 length: 11; V gene: TRBV28; D gene: NA; J gene: TRBJ1-1; clone size: many
CDR3 DNA: TGTGCCAGCAGTGAAGAACTTGTGGGGAAACTGTTTTTT; CDR3 protein: CASSEELVGKLFF; CDR3 length: 13; V gene: TRBV2; D gene: NA; J gene: TRBJ1-4; clone size: many
CDR3 DNA: TGTGCCAGCAGCTTATCGGGCGGGGGGCCCTACGAGCAGTACTTC; CDR3 protein: CASSLSGGGPYEQYF; CDR3 length: 15; V gene: TRBV7-3; D gene: TRBD2; J gene: TRBJ2-7; clone size: many
CDR3 DNA: TGTGCCAGCAGTTTATCCGGGACAGGGTCCGGTCAGCCCCAGCATTTT; CDR3 protein: CASSLSGTGSGQPQHF; CDR3 length: 16; V gene: TRBV27; D gene: TRBD1; J gene: TRBJ1-5; clone size: many
CDR3 DNA: TGTGCCAGCAGTGACGCAGGGATGTATGGCTACACCTTC; CDR3 protein: CASSDAGMYGYTF; CDR3 length: 13; V gene: TRBV2; D gene: NA; J gene: TRBJ1-2; clone size: many
CDR3 DNA: TGTGCCAGCACCTTCCGGGACAGAGTCAATTCACCCCTCCACTTT; CDR3 protein: CASTFRDRVNSPLHF; CDR3 length: 15; V gene: TRBV6-1; D gene: TRBD1; J gene: TRBJ1-6; clone size: NA
CDR3 DNA: TGTGCCAGCAGTTCCCGACGCGGCTATGGCTACACCTTC; CDR3 protein: CASSSRRGYGYTF; CDR3 length: 13; V gene: TRBV27; D gene: NA; J gene: TRBJ1-2; clone size: many
CDR3 DNA: TGCGCCAGCAGTGAGTCCGGCAGGGAATACGAGCAGTACTTC; CDR3 protein: CASSESGREYEQYF; CDR3 length: 14; V gene: TRBV10-1; D gene: NA; J gene: TRBJ2-7; clone size: NA